One and the same sample provided the 9 T cell receptor beta chains below, sequenced in a study of T cells in Graves' hyperthyroidism and ophthalmopathy. It was RNA transcripts that yielded the amplified TCR beta CDR3 regions. Using the HTBI primer set, a first-round RT-PCR was run on the TCR CDR3. TCRdb called the multiplex PCR reads again in MiXCR, with one record for every CDR3 protein. This sample has approximately 98,000 distinct CDR3 sequences, with 35% to 45% found just once. The specimen was peripheral blood or thyroid tissue (not recorded which). All receptors derive from a woman aged 25 to 45 with Graves' hyperthyroidism.

This clonotype was counted ten times or more. This rearrangement joins TRBV7-2 to TRBJ2-3, with D unresolved. This CDR3 contains 11 residues. The ends were cut back, 2 bases at V and 5 bases at J, with 2 bases in the middle. Germline V gene lookup returns CDR1 SGHTA and CDR2 FQGNSA. The CDR3 spells CASSLRDTQYF. The CDR3 DNA sequence: TGTGCCAGCAGCTTACGAGATACGCAGTATTTT.

Many counts were recorded for this clonotype. The chain has TRBV25-1 and TRBJ1-5; a possible D gene is TRBD1 (6 bases). Per the germline V gene, CDR1 is MGHDK and CDR2 is SYGVNS. Trimming cost V 3 bases and J 0 bases, with 15 bases left between them. This CDR3 spans 17 amino acids. CDR3 coding DNA: TGTGCCAGCAGTGACTACGCCCGACAGGATAGCAATCAGCCCCAGCATTTT. Translation gives CASSDYARQDSNQPQHF. Variable domain in full (rest from reference TRBV25-1 and TRBJ1-5): EADIYQTPRYLVIGTGKKITLECSQTMGHDKMYWYQQDPGMELHLIHYSYGVNSTEKGDLSSESTVSRIRTEHFPLTLESARPSHTSQYLCASSDYARQDSNQPQHFGDGTRLSIL.

This clonotype was seen at least ten times. The chain employs TRBV6-1 and TRBJ2-7; D is unclear. The germline V gene encodes CDR1 MNHNS and CDR2 SASEGT. The CDR3 is made up of 11 amino acids. Trimming left V 2 bases short and J 7 bases short, with 6 bases between. The CDR3 DNA is TGTGCCAGCAGTGAAATGGGGGAGCAGTACTTC. This sequence encodes CASSEMGEQYF.

This clonotype occurred many times. The rearrangement joins TRBV10-3 to TRBJ1-5; D unclear. The CDR3 consists of 17 residues. CDR1 is ENHRY and CDR2 is SYGVKD in the germline V gene. Trimming left V 0 bases short and J 6 bases short, with 18 bases between. The CDR3 coding sequence is TGTGCCATCAGTGAGTCGAGTGTAAGGGAACCGCGTCAGCCCCAGCATTTT. Translation: CAISESSVREPRQPQHF.

This clonotype came up many times. The rearrangement uses TRBV30 and TRBJ1-2; D call uncertain. The CDR3 is 13 residues long. Germline values: CDR1 GTSNPN, CDR2 SVGIG (reference sequence). V lost 2 bases and J 0 bases, leaving 7 bases between the germline ends. The CDR3 sequence is CAWSRTANYGYTF. In DNA form, the CDR3 reads TGTGCCTGGAGTAGGACCGCTAACTATGGCTACACCTTC.

Concerning this clonotype: This may be a read error, as it is one base from a much larger clone. The rearrangement joins TRBV12-3 or TRBV12-4 to TRBJ2-2, with D perhaps TRBD1 or TRBD2 (5 bases each). The CDR3 contains 13 residues. The CDR3 loop is CASKRGRPGELLF. The CDR3 nucleotides are TGTGCCAGCAAACGGGGCCGCCCCGGGGAGCTGCTTTTT.

This clonotype was counted ten times or more. The chain employs TRBV7-2 and TRBJ2-3; TRBD2 matches at 9 bases. This CDR3 is built from 17 residues. The germline V gene has CDR1 SGHTA and CDR2 FQGNSA. V trimming: 3 bases; J trimming: 1 base; junction bases outside the gene matches: 8. Written as DNA, the CDR3 is TGTGCCAGCAGCTTCCCCTTGACTAGCGGCCGCACAGATACGCAGTATTTT. It yields the protein CASSFPLTSGRTDTQYF.

Concerning this clonotype itself: Its ends do not fully match the called genes, so a read error is possible. The V gene is TRBV10-3, the J gene TRBJ2-7; possibly TRBD1 or TRBD2 for D (5 bases each). From germline, CDR1 is ENHRY and CDR2 SYGVKD. This CDR3 has 14 amino acids. The CDR3 protein is CAISAGTGTYEQCF. In DNA form, the CDR3 reads TGTGCCATCAGTGCTGGGACGGGGACCTACGAGCAGTGCTTC.

This clonotype was observed many times. The CDR3, as DNA: TGTGCCAGCAGCTTCGGGAGGATGAACGAGCAGTACTTC. Protein product: CASSFGRMNEQYF. V usage is TRBV7-9 and J usage is TRBJ2-7, with TRBD2 matching over 7 bases. CDR1 and CDR2 from the germline V gene are SEHNR and FQNEAQ (reference sequence). The CDR3 is 13 amino acids. V was clipped by 3 bases and J by 5 bases; unmatched bases: 4.